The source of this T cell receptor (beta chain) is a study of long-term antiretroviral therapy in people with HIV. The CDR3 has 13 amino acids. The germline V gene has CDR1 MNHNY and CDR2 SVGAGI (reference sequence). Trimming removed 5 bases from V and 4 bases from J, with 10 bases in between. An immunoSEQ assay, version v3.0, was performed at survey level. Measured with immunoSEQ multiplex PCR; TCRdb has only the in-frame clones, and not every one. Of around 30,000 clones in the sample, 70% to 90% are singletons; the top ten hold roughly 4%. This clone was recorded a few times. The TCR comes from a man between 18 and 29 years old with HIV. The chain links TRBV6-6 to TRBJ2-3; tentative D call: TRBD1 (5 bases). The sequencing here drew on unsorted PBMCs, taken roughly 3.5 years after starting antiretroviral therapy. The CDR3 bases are TGTGCCAGCAGTGGACAAGGGCCAGATACGCAGTATTTT. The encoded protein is CASSGQGPDTQYF.